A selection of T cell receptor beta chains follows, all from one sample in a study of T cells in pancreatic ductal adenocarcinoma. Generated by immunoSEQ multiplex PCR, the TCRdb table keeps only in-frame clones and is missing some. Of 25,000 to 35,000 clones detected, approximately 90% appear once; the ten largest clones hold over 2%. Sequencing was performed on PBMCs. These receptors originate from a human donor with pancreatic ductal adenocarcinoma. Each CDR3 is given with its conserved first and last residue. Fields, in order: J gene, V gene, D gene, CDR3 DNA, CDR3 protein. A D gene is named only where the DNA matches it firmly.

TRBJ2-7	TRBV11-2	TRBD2	TGTGCCAGCAGCTTGAGGGGTAGGAGCGGGAGAATGGGGTCCTACGAGCAGTACTTC	CASSLRGRSGRMGSYEQYF
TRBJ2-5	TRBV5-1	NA	TGCGCCAGCAGCTTGGTCCGGCAAGTCCAAGAGACCCAGTACTTC	CASSLVRQVQETQYF
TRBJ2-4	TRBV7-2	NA	TGTGCCAGCAGCTTGAGTGGGGACATTCAGTACTTC	CASSLSGDIQYF
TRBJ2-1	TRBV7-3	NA	TGTGCCAGCAGCTTAACGTCGGCGGGGCCTTCCACTGAGCAGTTCTTC	CASSLTSAGPSTEQFF
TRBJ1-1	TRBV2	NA	TGTGCCAGCAGTGATTACGGGAGGGGAGAAACTGAAGCTTTCTTT	CASSDYGRGETEAFF
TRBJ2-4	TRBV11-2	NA	TGTGCCAGCAGCTTAGATTTAACAGTTGGGATAGCCAAAAACATTCAGTACTTC	CASSLDLTVGIAKNIQYF
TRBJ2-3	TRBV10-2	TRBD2	TGCGCCAGCAGTGAGCGGACTAGCGGGATCACAGATACGCAGTATTTT	CASSERTSGITDTQYF
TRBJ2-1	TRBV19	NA	TGTGCCAGTACTTTACGGATAGGTCTTTTCAATGAGCAGTTCTTC	CASTLRIGLFNEQFF
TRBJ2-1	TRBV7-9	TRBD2	TGTGCCAGCAGGTTTGGGGGGAGGGTCTACAATGAGCAGTTCTTC	CASRFGGRVYNEQFF
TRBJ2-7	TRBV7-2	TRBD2	TGTGCCAGCAGCTTAGCCCCTAGCGGACACTACGAGCAGTACTTC	CASSLAPSGHYEQYF
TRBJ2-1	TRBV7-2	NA	TGTGCCAGCAGCTTAGACACAAAAACCAATGAGCAGTTCTTC	CASSLDTKTNEQFF
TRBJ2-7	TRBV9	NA	TGTGCCAGCAGCGTGACTCCCGGCCCGGGCGAGCAGTACTTC	CASSVTPGPGEQYF
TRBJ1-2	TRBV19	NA	TGTGCCAGTAGTCTTGGTTCCGACACCCGCTATGGCTACACCTTC	CASSLGSDTRYGYTF